Following are 3 T cell receptor beta chains from one sample sequenced in a study of technical replicates of blood from a handful of donors. Repertoires were generated with immunoSEQ multiplex PCR, while TCRdb's copy carries only in-frame clones and drops some. The sample consists of under 85,000 clones, 93% of them appearing once. Sample: T cells isolated from PBMCs. The receptors were sampled from a human donor in good health.

The J gene is TRBJ1-1, the V gene TRBV18; 7 nucleotides agree with TRBD1. J was trimmed by 3 bases and V by 8 bases; bases with no gene match: 9. CDR1 and CDR2 (germline): KGHSH, LQKENI. There are 14 residues in the CDR3. The CDR3 region is CASQKQGRDTEAFF. The CDR3 region has the DNA TGTGCCAGCCAAAAACAGGGGCGGGACACTGAAGCTTTCTTT. The full variable domain, its missing parts supplied by reference TRBV18 and TRBJ1-1, is NAGVMQNPRHLVRRRGQEARLRCSPMKGHSHVYWYRQLPEEGLKFMVYLQKENIIDESGMPKERFSAEFPKEGPSILRIQQVVRGDSAAYFCASQKQGRDTEAFFGQGTRLTVV.

This chain connects TRBV5-4 to TRBJ1-2; a possible D gene is TRBD1 (6 bases). The CDR3 length is 16 residues. The germline V gene has CDR1 SGHNT and CDR2 YYREEE (reference sequence). Between the trimmed V and J ends, which lost 2 bases and 4 bases, there was a span of 18 bases. This chain's CDR3 is CASSFGGYRERYGYTF. In DNA form, the CDR3 reads TGTGCCAGCAGCTTTGGGGGCTACAGAGAACGCTATGGCTACACCTTC.

The rearrangement links TRBV28 to TRBJ1-1, with no clear D. This CDR3 has 16 amino acids. CDR1 is MDHEN and CDR2 is SYDVKM in the germline V gene. Between the trimmed V and J ends, which lost 4 bases and 2 bases, there was a span of 17 bases. For the CDR3, the DNA is TGTGCCAGCAGTTCAGGCCTAACCGGGAGAAACACTGAAGCTTTCTTT. Its translation is CASSSGLTGRNTEAFF.